This T cell receptor beta chain was profiled in a study of blood T cells in healthy people across ages. Broader study findings: Older individuals had lower TCR beta diversity per million T cells (the decline was roughly linear).

A second roughly 6 to 12 cycle PCR used barcoded and J-beta primers. Each cDNA molecule, via a template-switch adaptor with 12 random nucleotides, was tagged. Each CDR3 protein is one row after TCRdb ran MiXCR on the 5' RACE reads. This table holds about 1.6 million distinct CDR3 sequences, about 32% found once. Comments on this clonotype: Its matching antigen is unknown.

Collection of around 9.3 milliliters of peripheral blood was performed for each donor. Per sample, no less than 5 micrograms of total RNA were extracted. Germline CDR1 reads MGHRA; CDR2 reads YSYEKL. The CDR3 sequence is 15 residues long. J lost 2 bases, V lost 1 base, and 4 bases had no gene match. The chain employs TRBV4-1 and TRBJ1-2; 7 bases line up with TRBD1. The TCR sequence derives from a woman aged 25-40 years in good health. The material sequenced was blood. The CDR3, as DNA: TGCGCCAGCAGCCAAGTAGAGGGACAGAACTATGGCTACACCTTC. Translated: CASSQVEGQNYGYTF.